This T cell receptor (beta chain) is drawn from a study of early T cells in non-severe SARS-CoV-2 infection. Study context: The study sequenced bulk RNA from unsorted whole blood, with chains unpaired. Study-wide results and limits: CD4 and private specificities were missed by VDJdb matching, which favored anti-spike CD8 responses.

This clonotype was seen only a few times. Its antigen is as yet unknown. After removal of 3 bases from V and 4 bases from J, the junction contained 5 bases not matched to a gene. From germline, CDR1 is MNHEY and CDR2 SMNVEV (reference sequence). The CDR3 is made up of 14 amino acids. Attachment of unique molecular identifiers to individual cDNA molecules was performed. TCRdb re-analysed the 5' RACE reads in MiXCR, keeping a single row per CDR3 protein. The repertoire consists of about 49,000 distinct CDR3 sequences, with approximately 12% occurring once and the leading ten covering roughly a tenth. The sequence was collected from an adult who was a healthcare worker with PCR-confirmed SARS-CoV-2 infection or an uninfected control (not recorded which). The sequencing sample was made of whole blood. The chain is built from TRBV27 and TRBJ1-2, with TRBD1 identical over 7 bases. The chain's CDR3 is CASSLAGGSYGYTF. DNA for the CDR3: TGTGCCAGCAGTTTGGCAGGGGGTAGCTATGGCTACACCTTC.